Below are 11 T cell receptor beta chains sequenced from a single sample in a study of blood T cells in healthy people across ages. Together with a sample-barcoded 5' primer, a J-beta primer mix was included in a second PCR lasting roughly 6 to 12 cycles. TCRdb reprocessed the 5' RACE reads with MiXCR, giving one entry per CDR3 protein. This sample carries 750,000 to 850,000 distinct CDR3 sequences, 20% to 25% of them seen once, and the ten largest clones take roughly 3.8%. This sample also belongs to another study, concerning T cells of mothers and their children.

Sequences were obtained from blood. Receptors originate from a boy younger than 18 in good health.

The chain combines TRBV15 with TRBJ2-7, with D tentatively TRBD2 (5 bases). This CDR3 contains 15 residues. Per the germline V gene, CDR1 is LNHNV and CDR2 is YYDKDF (reference sequence). With 5 bases removed from V and 1 base from J, the gap between germline ends came to 15 bases. In nucleotides, the CDR3 is TGTGCCACCAGCGTCCGGACTGGCGGGTCCTACGAGCAGTACTTC. This sequence encodes CATSVRTGGSYEQYF.

This chain uses TRBV6-5 with TRBJ1-2; D call uncertain. Between the trimmed V and J ends, which lost 0 bases and 8 bases, there was a span of 13 bases. Germline CDR1 MNHEY, CDR2 SVGAGI. This CDR3 is 14 amino acids long. Here the CDR3 reads CASSYSRYTQGYTF. The CDR3 DNA reads TGTGCCAGCAGTTACTCGAGGTACACCCAAGGCTACACCTTC.

A few counts support this clonotype. This rearrangement joins TRBV12-3 or TRBV12-4 to TRBJ1-1; D is undetermined. The germline V and J ends were trimmed by 2 bases and 5 bases, with 15 bases remaining between them. There are 15 residues in the CDR3. The CDR3 DNA reads as TGTGCCAGCAGTTTAACCTCCACCTCGGGAACTGAAGCTTTCTTT. This codes for CASSLTSTSGTEAFF.

The V gene is TRBV28, the J gene TRBJ2-4, with 12 bases fitting TRBD2. Germline trimming cut 6 bases from V and 10 bases from J; bases unmatched to any gene: 4. Germline CDR1 is MDHEN and CDR2 is SYDVKM. This CDR3 is 13 amino acids long. The DNA of the CDR3 is TGTGCCAGCAGATCTACTAGCGGGAGGATTCAGTACTTC. Translated: CASRSTSGRIQYF.

In this sample, this clonotype turned up many times. The genes are TRBV10-3 and TRBJ2-4, with a weak D call TRBD1 (6 bases). V shed 0 bases and J shed 5 bases, with 8 bases lying between them. Germline assignment: CDR1 ENHRY and CDR2 SYGVKD. The CDR3 is made up of 14 amino acids. The CDR3 spells CAISESDRQNIQYF. Written as DNA, the CDR3 is TGTGCCATCAGTGAGTCAGACAGGCAAAACATTCAGTACTTC.

This clonotype was counted a few times. The V and J genes are TRBV10-3 and TRBJ1-2, with TRBD1 as a possible D gene (6 bases). Germline CDR1 ENHRY, CDR2 SYGVKD. This CDR3 has 13 residues. V lost 10 bases and J lost 3, with 15 bases in between. The CDR3 DNA reads as TGTGCCACCCTTTCGGACAGTGACTATGGCTACACCTTC. Protein: CATLSDSDYGYTF.

This clonotype has a handful of counts. The chain is built from TRBV4-3 and TRBJ2-1, with 11 bases lining up with TRBD1. The V segment lost 3 bases and the J segment 4 bases; nucleotides outside the gene matches: 5. CDR1 LGHNA and CDR2 YSLEER come from the germline V gene. The length of the CDR3 is 16 residues. The CDR3 protein is CASSQGDRGLYNEQFF. The CDR3 coding sequence is TGCGCCAGCAGCCAGGGGGACAGGGGGTTGTACAATGAGCAGTTCTTC.

The J gene is TRBJ2-1, the V gene TRBV20-1; 7 nucleotides align to TRBD2. The germline gives CDR1 DFQATT, CDR2 SNEGSKA (reference sequence). Trimming at V came to 6 bases and at J to 0 bases, leaving 5 bases not matched to a gene. The CDR3 covers 14 residues. The CDR3 is CSAPSSGSYNEQFF. The DNA for the CDR3 is TGCAGTGCCCCCTCTAGCGGCTCCTACAATGAGCAGTTCTTC.

This clonotype was seen only a few times. The gene calls are TRBV15 and TRBJ2-5; 7 nucleotides align to TRBD2. With the DNA end fitting TRBJ2-1 better, the J assignment may be wrong. The CDR3 is 16 amino acids. The germline CDR1 and CDR2 sequences are LNHNV and YYDKDF (reference sequence). DNA of the CDR3: TGTGCCACCAGCAGAGAGAGGGAGGGTTTCTACAATGAGCAGTTCTTC. This encodes CATSREREGFYNEQFF.

Concerning this clonotype itself: A junction boundary mismatches the germline segment, possibly from a read error. J is TRBJ1-4 and V is TRBV29-1, with 8 bases lining up with TRBD1. CDR3 size: 13 residues. Germline CDR1 and CDR2: SQVTM and ANQGSEA. The CDR3, as DNA: TGCAGCTTTGAGACAGGGGATGGAGAAAAACTGTTTTTT. Encoded protein: CSFETGDGEKLFF. Filled out from reference TRBV29-1 and TRBJ1-4, the complete variable domain reads SAVISQKPSRDICQRGTSLTIQCQVDSQVTMMFWYRQQPGQSLTLIATANQGSEATYESGFVIDKFPISRPNLTFSTLTVSNMSPEDSSIYLCSFETGDGEKLFFGSGTQLSVL.

The chain links TRBV29-1 to TRBJ2-1; TRBD2 agrees at 9 bases. Per the germline V gene, CDR1 is SQVTM and CDR2 is ANQGSEA. The CDR3 is made up of 15 amino acids. With V trimmed by 6 bases and J by 4 bases, 10 bases remained unmatched. Here the CDR3 reads CSVGNLAGRYNEQFF. The CDR3, as DNA: TGCAGCGTGGGGAATCTAGCGGGGAGATACAATGAGCAGTTCTTC.